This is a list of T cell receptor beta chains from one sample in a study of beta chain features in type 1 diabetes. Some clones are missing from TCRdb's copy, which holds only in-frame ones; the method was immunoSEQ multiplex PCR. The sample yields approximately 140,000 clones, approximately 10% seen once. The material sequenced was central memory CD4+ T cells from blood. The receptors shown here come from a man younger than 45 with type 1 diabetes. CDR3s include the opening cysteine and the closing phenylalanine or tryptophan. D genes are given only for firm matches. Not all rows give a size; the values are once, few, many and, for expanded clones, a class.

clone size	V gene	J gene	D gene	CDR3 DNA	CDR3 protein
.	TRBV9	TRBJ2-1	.	TGTGCCAGCAGCGTAGAGACGAGGAATGAGCAGTTCTTC	CASSVETRNEQFF
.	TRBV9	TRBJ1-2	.	TGTGCCAGCAGCGTAGGGGTCGAGGCAGATGGCTACACCTTC	CASSVGVEADGYTF
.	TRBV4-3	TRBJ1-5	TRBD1	TGCGCCAGCAGCCAAGAGAACAGGGGTCGGCAGCCCCAGCATTTT	CASSQENRGRQPQHF
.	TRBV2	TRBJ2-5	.	TGTGCCAGCAGCTTCCAAGAGACCCAGTACTTC	CASSFQETQYF
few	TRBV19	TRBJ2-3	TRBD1	TGTGCCTACAGGAGACAGGGGATGGATACGCAGTATTTT	CAYRRQGMDTQYF
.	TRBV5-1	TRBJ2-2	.	TGCGCCACGTCCCGGACCGGGGAGCTGTTTTTT	CATSRTGELFF
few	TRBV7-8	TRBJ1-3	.	TGTGCCAGCAGCTTGGGGGGAGAAAACACCATATATTTT	CASSLGGENTIYF
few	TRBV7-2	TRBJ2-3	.	TGTGCCAGCAGCCAAAGGGGCCCCACAGATACGCAGTATTTT	CASSQRGPTDTQYF
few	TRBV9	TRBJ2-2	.	TGTGCCAGCAGCGACACGAACACCGGGGAGCTGTTTTTT	CASSDTNTGELFF
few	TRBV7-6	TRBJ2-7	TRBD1	TGTGCCAGCAGCCACGGACAGGGTAGTAACGAGCAGTACTTC	CASSHGQGSNEQYF
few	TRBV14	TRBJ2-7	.	TGTGCCAGCAGCCAAAGCGGCCCCGAGCAGTACTTC	CASSQSGPEQYF
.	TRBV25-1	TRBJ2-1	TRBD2	TGTGCCAGCAGTGAATCCGGGGGGTCCTACAATGAGCAGTTCTTC	CASSESGGSYNEQFF
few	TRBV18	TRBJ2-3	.	TGTGCCAGCTCACTCGCGTACACAGATACGCAGTATTTT	CASSLAYTDTQYF
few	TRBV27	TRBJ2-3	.	TGTGCCAGCAGTCCCCGGGCGGGGAGCACAGATACGCAGTATTTT	CASSPRAGSTDTQYF
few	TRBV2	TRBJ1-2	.	TGTGCCAGCAGGAGGGTTGGCGGGGATAACTATGGCTACACCTTC	CASRRVGGDNYGYTF
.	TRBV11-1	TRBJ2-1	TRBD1	TGTGCCACCAGAGACAGGGACAATGAGCAGTTCTTC	CATRDRDNEQFF
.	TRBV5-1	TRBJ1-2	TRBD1	TGCGCCAGCAGCTTGGTAGGGGGCCGCGCCGGTGGCTACACCTTC	CASSLVGGRAGGYTF
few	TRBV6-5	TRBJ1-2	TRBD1	TGTGCCAGCAGTACAGGGGAAAGGAAAGGCTACACCTTC	CASSTGERKGYTF
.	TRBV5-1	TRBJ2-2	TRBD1	TGCGCCAGCAGCGTGGGACAGGGGGCCGGGGAGCTGTTTTTT	CASSVGQGAGELFF
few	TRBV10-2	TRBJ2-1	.	TGCGCCAGCAGGCAGATTCGTGAGCAGTTCTTC	CASRQIREQFF
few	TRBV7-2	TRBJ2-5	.	TGTGCCAGCAGCTTATGGGGGACATCGCGGCAGACCCAGTACTTC	CASSLWGTSRQTQYF
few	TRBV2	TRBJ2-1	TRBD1	TGTGCCAGCAGAAACCGGGACAGGGACAATGAGCAGTTCTTC	CASRNRDRDNEQFF
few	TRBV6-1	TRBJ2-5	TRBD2	TGTGCCAGCAAACGGGGCGGGGGTTCCCAAGAGACCCAGTACTTC	CASKRGGGSQETQYF
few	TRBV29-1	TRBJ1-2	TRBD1	TGCAGCGTTGTCCAGGGGGGTGATGGCTACACCTTC	CSVVQGGDGYTF
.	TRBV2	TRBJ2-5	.	TGTGCCAGCAGTGTTAGCCAAGAGACCCAGTACTTC	CASSVSQETQYF
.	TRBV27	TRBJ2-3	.	TGTGCCAGCATTCGCCAACAACCCCCCGGGGCAGATACGCAGTATTTT	CASIRQQPPGADTQYF
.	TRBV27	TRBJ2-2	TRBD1	TGTGCCATCGGAGGACAGGGTCGGAACACCGGGGAGCTGTTTTTT	CAIGGQGRNTGELFF
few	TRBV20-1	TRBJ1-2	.	TGCAGTGCTAGAAACGGGGGCTACACCTTC	CSARNGGYTF
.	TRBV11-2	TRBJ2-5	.	TGTGCCAGCAGGCGTGGACAAGCCCAAGAGACCCAGTACTTC	CASRRGQAQETQYF
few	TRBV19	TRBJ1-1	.	TGTGCCAGTAGTACAGGACAGAACACTGAAGCTTTCTTT	CASSTGQNTEAFF
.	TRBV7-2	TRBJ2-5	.	TGTGCCAGCAGCTTAGGGGTAGCGGAAGAGACCCAGTACTTC	CASSLGVAEETQYF
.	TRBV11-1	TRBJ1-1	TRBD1	TGTGCCAGCAGCTTCCGCGTCGGACAGGACACTGAAGCTTTCTTT	CASSFRVGQDTEAFF
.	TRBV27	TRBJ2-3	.	TGTGCCAGCATATCCAGGGGAGGGGGCACAGATACGCAGTATTTT	CASISRGGGTDTQYF
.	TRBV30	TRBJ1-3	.	TGTGCCTGGGGGAGGGCTGGAAACACCATATATTTT	CAWGRAGNTIYF
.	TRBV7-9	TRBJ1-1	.	TGTGCCAGCAGCTTCCTCGGGGAGACTGAAGCTTTCTTT	CASSFLGETEAFF
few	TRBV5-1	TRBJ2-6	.	TGCGCCAGCAGAGCGAGCTCTGGGGCCAACGTCCTGACTTTC	CASRASSGANVLTF
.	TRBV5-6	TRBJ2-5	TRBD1	TGTGCCAGCAGCACAGACAGGGCCGAGACCCAGTACTTC	CASSTDRAETQYF
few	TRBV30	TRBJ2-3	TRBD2	TGTGCCGGGCACTGGGGTGCTAGCGGGGGTGATACGCAGTATTTT	CAGHWGASGGDTQYF
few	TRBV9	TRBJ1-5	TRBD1	TGTGCCAGCAGCGTAGGACAGGGGTCTCAGCCCCAGCATTTT	CASSVGQGSQPQHF
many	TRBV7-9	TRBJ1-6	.	TGTGCCAGCCGACGGGATCCAGCTTCACCCCTCCACTTT	CASRRDPASPLHF
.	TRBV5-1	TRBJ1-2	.	TGCGCCAGCAGTCACTTACCCGACTATGGCTACACCTTC	CASSHLPDYGYTF
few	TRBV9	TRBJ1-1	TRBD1	TGTGCCAGCAGCCCCCGACAGGGAGAGACTGAAGCTTTCTTT	CASSPRQGETEAFF